Listed here are 6 T cell receptor beta chains from one sample, sequenced in a study of preoperative IRX-2 immunotherapy in early breast cancer. This table comes from immunoSEQ multiplex PCR, and its TCRdb copy is limited to in-frame clones, with some not included. The sample shows about 67,000 clones, 94% of them seen only once. As to treatment: preoperative locoregional IRX-2 cytokine immunotherapy. Sample acquisition took place from a patient treated with IRX-2 immunotherapy. The receptor source for this set is a human donor with breast cancer.

The chain employs TRBV5-1 and TRBJ1-1, with D possibly matching TRBD1 (6 bases). The CDR3 is 13 residues long. CDR1 is SGHRS and CDR2 is YFSETQ in the germline V gene. Deletions cut 5 bases from V and 2 bases from J, with 10 bases between. The DNA of the CDR3 is TGCGCCAGCAGTCGCAGGGGAAACACTGAAGCTTTCTTT. Amino acids: CASSRRGNTEAFF.

This clone was counted a single time. This rearrangement joins TRBV18 to TRBJ1-2; TRBD1 is a possible D gene (5 bases). Germline V gene sequence: CDR1 KGHSH, CDR2 LQKENI. V gave up 1 base and J gave up 4 bases, with 7 bases separating them. This CDR3 comprises 13 residues. The CDR3 region has the DNA TGTGCCAGCTCACCACGACAGTCCTATGGCTACACCTTC. This translates into CASSPRQSYGYTF.

As to this clone: Other DNA variants within this sample encode the same CDR3. The chain combines TRBV2 with TRBJ2-5; D gene ambiguous. The V gene lost 4 bases and the J gene lost 5 bases, with 2 bases spanning the gap. This CDR3 has 10 residues. CDR1 SNHLY and CDR2 FYNNEI come from the germline V gene. The chain's CDR3 is CASSGETQYF. For the CDR3, the DNA is TGTGCCAGCAGTGGGGAGACCCAGTACTTC.

The V call is TRBV4-2, the J call TRBJ2-3; D is possibly TRBD1 or TRBD2 (5 bases each). Trimming left V 3 bases short and J 2 bases short, with 6 bases between. This CDR3 is built from 13 residues. Germline loops: CDR1 LGHNA, CDR2 YNFKEQ. Written as DNA, the CDR3 is TGTGCCAGCAGCCAGGGGGACACAGATACGCAGTATTTT. Encoded protein: CASSQGDTDTQYF.

The chain carries TRBV11-3 and TRBJ2-1, with D possibly called TRBD1 or TRBD2 (7 bases each). The V and J ends lost 5 bases and 9 bases respectively, with 17 bases between them. This CDR3 is 14 amino acids long. Germline assignment: CDR1 SGHNT and CDR2 YENEEA. The CDR3 is CASSPGGERAEQFF. For the CDR3, the DNA is TGTGCCAGCAGCCCAGGGGGGGAGAGGGCTGAGCAGTTCTTC.

The count of this clone is one. The chain uses TRBV7-6 and TRBJ1-4; D is possibly TRBD1 (5 bases). The germline V and J ends were trimmed by 1 base and 5 bases, with 14 bases remaining between them. The CDR3 totals 16 residues. From germline, CDR1 is SGHVS and CDR2 FNYEAQ. CDR3 bases: TGTGCCAGCAGCTTAGTCCCGGGACCGATCAATGAAAAACTGTTTTTT. Translating gives CASSLVPGPINEKLFF.